This entry describes one T cell receptor (beta chain). The antigen is not known. These data come from a study of T cell repertoires in cytomegalovirus infection. Study context: Shared public TCR beta signatures pointed to both CMV infection and a matching HLA type. General study points: What dominated the ex vivo response were HLA-C-restricted CMV-specific TCR beta clonotypes. Carriers of CMV and the relevant HLA type were discriminated by public TCR beta frequency.

From the reads, TCRdb called clonotypes with MiXCR, one entry per CDR3 protein. The sample carries around 450,000 distinct CDR3 sequences, over 9% recorded once. The V gene's germline CDR1 is LGHDT and CDR2 YNNKEL (reference sequence). This CDR3 is built from 14 residues. V gave up 1 base and J gave up 4 bases, with 7 bases separating them. This receptor was identified in a human donor in good health (CMV status not recorded). Some clones in this sample may be carry-over from other donors' samples. This chain joins TRBV3-1 and TRBJ2-2; no clear D gene. The sample was PBMCs. The CDR3 spells CASSQGVSTGELFF. Written as DNA, the CDR3 is TGTGCCAGCAGCCAAGGGGTGAGCACCGGGGAGCTGTTTTTT.